A single T cell receptor beta chain is shown here with its context. With V trimmed by 2 bases and J by 1 base, 7 bases remained unmatched. This CDR3 comprises 18 residues. CDR1 is MNHEY and CDR2 is SMNVEV in the germline V gene (reference sequence). This sample was taken from a study of cytomegalovirus exposure and HLA in healthy donors. The repertoire was sequenced with immunoSEQ multiplex PCR; TCRdb's copy has only in-frame clones and lacks some. The sample records 350,000 or so clones, 75% to 90% being singletons. The receptor comes from a woman under 30 in good health and CMV-seronegative. The rearrangement links TRBV27 to TRBJ2-3; TRBD2 matches 12 bases. Sequences were obtained from PBMCs. As DNA, the CDR3 is TGTGCCAGCAGTTTACTAGCGGGAGGGGTTGGGGGCACAGATACGCAGTATTTT. Protein: CASSLLAGGVGGTDTQYF.